Listed below are T cell receptor beta chains from one sample, sequenced in a study of T cell repertoires in cytomegalovirus infection. From the reads, TCRdb called clonotypes with MiXCR, one entry per CDR3 protein. The sample includes 150,000 to 200,000 distinct CDR3 sequences, 7.5% to 10% of them seen just once. Material: PBMCs. These receptors were taken from a human donor in good health (CMV status not recorded). Some clones in this sample may be carry-over from other donors' samples. CDR3s include the opening cysteine and the closing phenylalanine or tryptophan. D genes are given only for firm matches. Size values are once, few and many counts, or a class for expanded clones, and some rows have none.

clone size	D gene	V gene	J gene	CDR3 length	CDR3 protein	CDR3 DNA
many	.	TRBV7-2	TRBJ1-6	14	CASSLEGTDSPLHF	TGTGCCAGCAGCTTAGAAGGGACCGATTCACCCCTCCACTTT
many	.	TRBV7-9	TRBJ2-3	17	CASSFRAGRTATDTQYF	TGTGCCAGCAGCTTCCGCGCCGGCCGGACAGCCACAGATACGCAGTATTTT
medium-sized	.	TRBV7-2	TRBJ2-7	15	CASSPRGTGSYEQYF	TGTGCCAGCAGCCCTAGAGGGACCGGATCCTACGAGCAGTACTTC
many	.	TRBV7-2	TRBJ1-3	13	CASSSNPGDTIYF	TGTGCCAGCAGTTCGAACCCGGGGGACACCATATATTTT
many	TRBD1	TRBV14	TRBJ1-2	15	CASSQEIGTDYGYTF	TGTGCCAGCAGCCAAGAAATAGGGACAGACTATGGCTACACCTTC
many	.	TRBV27	TRBJ2-1	12	CASRHGGREQFF	TGTGCCAGCAGACACGGGGGGCGTGAGCAGTTCTTC
few	.	TRBV20-1	TRBJ1-5	15	CSARDLKGGNQPQHF	TGCAGTGCTAGAGATCTAAAGGGAGGCAATCAGCCCCAGCATTTT
.	.	TRBV7-9	TRBJ1-4	17	CASTLGPDRDSSEKLFF	TGTGCCAGCACCCTCGGTCCGGACCGGGATTCGAGTGAAAAACTGTTTTTT
.	.	TRBV28	TRBJ2-5	14	CASSLGVWEETQYF	TGTGCCAGCAGTCTCGGAGTGTGGGAAGAGACCCAGTACTTC
.	TRBD1	TRBV12-5	TRBJ1-5	20	CASGLIIRDRGYRLLQPQHF	TGTGCTAGTGGTTTGATTATTCGGGACAGGGGGTACCGTTTACTTCAGCCCCAGCATTTT
few	TRBD1	TRBV6-2/TRBV6-3	TRBJ2-5	13	CASATGKLETQYF	TGTGCCAGTGCGACAGGGAAGTTGGAGACCCAGTACTTC
.	TRBD2	TRBV10-3	TRBJ2-1	15	CAIRTGTSGSSQQFF	TGTGCCATCAGGACCGGGACTAGCGGGAGTTCCCAGCAGTTCTTC
few	.	TRBV5-5	TRBJ2-5	14	CASSRGPNRETQYF	TGTGCCAGCAGCAGGGGACCAAACCGAGAGACCCAGTACTTC
many	TRBD2	TRBV27	TRBJ2-1	15	CASRGKGLAANEQFF	TGTGCCAGCAGGGGGAAGGGACTAGCGGCTAATGAGCAGTTCTTC
many	TRBD1	TRBV7-9	TRBJ2-5	16	CASSSKQGATQETQYF	TGTGCCAGCAGCTCAAAACAGGGGGCGACTCAAGAGACCCAGTACTTC
many	.	TRBV11-2	TRBJ1-1	14	CASSLGTRGTEAFF	TGTGCCAGCAGCTTAGGGACCCGGGGCACTGAAGCTTTCTTT
.	TRBD2	TRBV28	TRBJ2-7	13	CASTIAGGDEQYF	TGTGCCAGCACTATAGCGGGAGGAGACGAGCAGTACTTC
.	TRBD1	TRBV10-3	TRBJ1-5	13	CAMAGQGDQPQHF	TGTGCCATGGCCGGACAGGGCGATCAGCCCCAGCATTTT
many	.	TRBV12-5	TRBJ2-5	16	CASGLSTGSLQETQYF	TGTGCTAGTGGTTTGTCCACAGGGTCGCTTCAAGAGACCCAGTACTTC
.	TRBD1	TRBV6-2/TRBV6-3	TRBJ2-1	13	CASSRTGTNEQFF	TGTGCCAGCAGTAGGACAGGGACCAATGAGCAGTTCTTC
.	.	TRBV23-1	TRBJ2-7	15	CASSHRGEGTYEQYF	TGCGCCAGCAGCCATCGTGGCGAAGGGACCTACGAGCAGTACTTC
many	.	TRBV19	TRBJ2-1	14	CASSIQGLYNEQFF	TGTGCCAGTAGTATCCAGGGTCTCTACAATGAGCAGTTCTTC
many	.	TRBV11-2	TRBJ2-7	15	CASSLRRGSSYEQYF	TGTGCCAGCAGCTTACGGAGGGGGAGCTCCTACGAGCAGTACTTC
.	.	TRBV20-1	TRBJ2-3	15	CSASGGKGTTDTQYF	TGCAGTGCTAGTGGCGGGAAAGGGACCACAGATACGCAGTATTTT
few	.	TRBV20-1	TRBJ1-2	14	CSARDSRGGHGYTF	TGCAGTGCTAGAGATTCACGGGGGGGCCATGGCTACACCTTC
many	.	TRBV7-3	TRBJ2-2	13	CASSRLVPGELFF	TGTGCCAGCAGCCGACTAGTTCCCGGGGAGCTGTTTTTT
many	.	TRBV29-1	TRBJ2-5	11	CSVNAVETQYF	TGCAGCGTTAACGCAGTCGAGACCCAGTACTTC
many	.	TRBV4-1	TRBJ1-1	16	CASSQDLGKGNTEAFF	TGCGCCAGCAGCCAAGATCTCGGGAAAGGGAACACTGAAGCTTTCTTT
few	.	TRBV7-2	TRBJ2-1	14	CASSPGRVHNEQFF	TGTGCCAGCAGCCCGGGGCGGGTACACAATGAGCAGTTCTTC
few	.	TRBV20-1	TRBJ2-5	13	CSAENIYQETQYF	TGCAGTGCTGAGAACATTTATCAAGAGACCCAGTACTTC
many	.	TRBV10-2	TRBJ2-1	16	CASSSGGPLIYNEQFF	TGCGCCAGCAGCTCGGGGGGCCCCCTAATATACAATGAGCAGTTCTTC
many	TRBD1	TRBV5-1	TRBJ2-1	15	CASSPWTGKSNEQFF	TGCGCCAGCAGCCCCTGGACAGGGAAAAGCAATGAGCAGTTCTTC
.	TRBD1	TRBV3-1	TRBJ1-1	16	CASSQRDRAMNTEAFF	TGTGCCAGCAGCCAACGGGACAGGGCGATGAACACTGAAGCTTTCTTT
few	.	TRBV20-1	TRBJ2-2	14	CSARIRVNTGELFF	TGCAGTGCTAGAATTAGGGTGAACACCGGGGAGCTGTTTTTT
.	.	TRBV20-1	TRBJ1-1	17	CSATDSSHGIPNTEAFF	TGCAGTGCTACAGATTCCTCACACGGAATACCGAACACTGAAGCTTTCTTT
many	TRBD1	TRBV7-9	TRBJ1-2	17	CASSANPGTGPNYGYTF	TGTGCCAGCAGCGCGAATCCCGGGACAGGGCCTAACTATGGCTACACCTTC
many	.	TRBV7-7	TRBJ2-2	13	CAFTGRGTGELFF	TGTGCCTTTACAGGAAGAGGCACCGGGGAGCTGTTTTTT
.	TRBD1	TRBV5-1	TRBJ1-2	13	CASSSGQLYGYTF	TGCGCCAGCAGCTCGGGACAGCTCTATGGCTACACCTTC
many	.	TRBV7-2	TRBJ1-1	15	CASSLSASPGAWAFF	TGTGCCAGCAGCTTATCCGCCAGCCCGGGAGCCTGGGCTTTCTTT
.	.	TRBV10-3	TRBJ2-5	11	CAISDMETQYF	TGTGCCATCAGTGATATGGAGACCCAGTACTTC
many	TRBD2	TRBV7-8	TRBJ2-1	14	CASSSSGGVNEQFF	TGTGCCAGCAGCTCAAGCGGGGGGGTAAATGAGCAGTTCTTC
.	.	TRBV27	TRBJ2-6	17	CATSSGTPSSGANVLTF	TGTGCCACCAGTTCGGGGACGCCGAGCTCTGGGGCCAACGTCCTGACTTTC
.	TRBD2	TRBV19	TRBJ2-7	15	CASSIVGGSAEKQYF	TGTGCCAGTAGTATAGTAGGCGGGAGCGCCGAGAAGCAGTACTTC
many	.	TRBV7-2	TRBJ1-2	12	CASSLVGYGYTF	TGTGCCAGCAGCTTAGTTGGCTATGGCTACACCTTC
many	.	TRBV7-9	TRBJ2-1	15	CASSLDGAQNNEQFF	TGTGCCAGCAGCTTAGACGGGGCCCAGAACAATGAGCAGTTCTTC
.	.	TRBV19	TRBJ2-1	15	CASSVGGITYNEQFF	TGTGCCAGTAGTGTTGGAGGGATCACCTACAATGAGCAGTTCTTC
.	TRBD1	TRBV28	TRBJ1-1	13	CASRYRGPTEAFF	TGTGCCAGCAGATACAGGGGGCCCACTGAAGCTTTCTTT
many	TRBD2	TRBV7-2	TRBJ2-3	15	CASSVKRGVTDTQYF	TGTGCCAGCAGCGTCAAGCGGGGGGTCACAGATACGCAGTATTTT
few	.	TRBV14	TRBJ2-7	14	CASSQDVRVREQYF	TGTGCCAGCAGCCAAGATGTTCGGGTGCGTGAGCAGTACTTC
many	.	TRBV7-2	TRBJ2-3	13	CASSLAYRDTQYF	TGTGCCAGCAGCTTAGCGTACCGGGACACGCAGTATTTT
many	.	TRBV28	TRBJ1-5	17	CASSLSGAGGSSQPQHF	TGTGCCAGCAGTTTATCGGGAGCGGGGGGTTCAAGTCAGCCCCAGCATTTT
.	.	TRBV7-9	TRBJ1-5	12	CASSDGGQPQHF	TGTGCCAGCAGTGATGGAGGTCAGCCCCAGCATTTT